This record looks at one T cell receptor (beta chain) sequence and its context. Its target is unknown. The data stem from a study of shared clonotypes between healthy human individuals. General study findings and limits: Blood was the only sampled material, and tissue repertoires likely differ. Rarefaction showed sorted-subset sequencing was incomplete despite large depth. In a handful of donors, about 5% of naive CD4 clonotypes appeared in common.

The CDR3 length is 14 residues. Germline loops: CDR1 SQVTM, CDR2 ANQGSEA. V lost 7 bases, J lost 7 bases, and 6 bases stayed unmatched. Sequenced by immunoSEQ multiplex PCR; TCRdb stores in-frame clones only, minus some. The sample lists about 690,000 clones, around 91% occurring once. The V gene is TRBV29-1, the J gene TRBJ2-1; TRBD2 aligns across 14 bases. What was sequenced was memory CD8+ T cells from PBMCs. Subset in this sample: CD45RO+ cells pooled with CCR7-negative TemRA cells. This sequence originates from a man in his late teens or twenties in good health. Some clones in this sample may be carry-over from other donors' samples. This CDR3 is CSAGLAGGFNEQFF. CDR3 nucleotide sequence: TGCAGCGCAGGACTAGCGGGAGGCTTTAATGAGCAGTTCTTC.